This record looks at one T cell receptor beta chain sequence and its context. V was pared by 3 bases and J by 5 bases, with 7 bases between. Germline V lookup: CDR1 MNHNS, CDR2 SASEGT. The CDR3 contains 12 residues. These data come from a study of shared clonotypes between healthy human individuals. Profiling relied on immunoSEQ multiplex PCR, and the TCRdb table lists in-frame clones only, not all of them. Here the sample spans roughly 400,000 clones, approximately 97% being singletons. This TCR came from a man aged 30-40 years in good health. V gene TRBV6-1 combines with J gene TRBJ1-2, with D unresolved. The sequencing sample was made of memory CD8+ T cells sorted from blood. Described subset: CD45RO+ cells pooled with CCR7-negative TemRA cells. The CDR3 reads CASSDSRYGYTF. The CDR3 DNA follows: TGTGCCAGCAGTGACAGCCGATATGGCTACACCTTC.